These 13 T cell receptor beta chains came from one sample sequenced in a study of CD8 T cells in ankylosing spondylitis. The study, taken as a whole, reports: Blood from ankylosing spondylitis patients appeared to carry a characteristic roughly eight-variant TCR beta motif.

TCRdb analysed the 5' RACE reads with MiXCR anew, one entry per CDR3 protein. The sample carries about 800,000 distinct CDR3 sequences, about an eighth recorded once. Antigen specificity for these receptors is unknown. The specimen sequenced was blood, either unsorted or a sorted T cell fraction (not recorded which). Source of these receptors: a male donor with ankylosing spondylitis.

Ten or more counts support this clonotype. The rearrangement joins TRBV29-1 to TRBJ1-1; D gene unclear. Trimming left V 3 bases short and J 1 base short, with 6 bases between. The CDR3 totals 12 residues. Per the germline V gene, CDR1 is SQVTM and CDR2 is ANQGSEA. The CDR3 DNA sequence: TGCAGCGTTGATCCGGGGAACACTGAAGCTTTCTTT. Residues: CSVDPGNTEAFF.

V is TRBV14 and J is TRBJ1-1, with D maybe TRBD1 (5 bases). Per germline, CDR1 SGHDN and CDR2 FVKESK. V lost 2 bases and J 5 bases, leaving 12 bases between the germline ends. This CDR3 comprises 14 residues. As DNA, the CDR3 is TGTGCCAGCAGCCAACTCAGGGTCGAAACTGAAGCTTTCTTT. It encodes CASSQLRVETEAFF.

This rearrangement joins TRBV29-1 to TRBJ2-3, with TRBD1 matching 8 bases. Germline trimming cut 5 bases from V and 1 base from J; bases unmatched to any gene: 2. The CDR3 is made up of 13 amino acids. CDR1 SQVTM and CDR2 ANQGSEA come from the germline V gene. The CDR3 DNA reads as TGCAGCGTTAAGGACAGGGGCACAGATACGCAGTATTTT. It yields the protein CSVKDRGTDTQYF.

This clonotype occurred a few times. The V and J genes are TRBV11-2 and TRBJ2-1; D call uncertain. V lost 5 bases and J lost 4, with 9 bases in between. The CDR3 runs 13 residues. In germline, CDR1 is SGHAT, CDR2 FQNNGV. The CDR3 is CASSQLRYNEQFF. For the CDR3, the DNA is TGTGCCAGCAGCCAGCTGAGGTACAATGAGCAGTTCTTC.

This clonotype occurred a few times. The chain has TRBV12-3 or TRBV12-4 and TRBJ2-1; the D is unclear. Trimming cost V 1 base and J 1 base, with 5 bases left between them. This CDR3 has 14 residues. The DNA of the CDR3 is TGTGCCAGCAGTTTAGACGCTTCCTACAATGAGCAGTTCTTC. Amino acids: CASSLDASYNEQFF.

This clonotype was observed at least ten times. V and J are TRBV12-3 or TRBV12-4 and TRBJ1-1, with TRBD1 as a possible D gene (5 bases). The CDR3 has 16 amino acids. V was shortened by 3 bases and J by 1 base, with 15 bases between the two germline ends. The DNA for the CDR3 is TGTGCCAGCAGTTTGACCCCGGACGGGGCGAACACTGAAGCTTTCTTT. This translates into CASSLTPDGANTEAFF.

This clonotype has more than one count but fewer than ten. The chain carries TRBV24-1 and TRBJ2-5; 8 nucleotides align to TRBD2. With 4 bases clipped from V and 1 base from J, the junction kept 7 bases outside the gene matches. From germline, CDR1 is KGHDR and CDR2 SFDVKD. The CDR3 spans 16 residues. The CDR3 nucleotides read TGTGCCACCAGTGAATCAGGAGCGGGAGCCCAAGAGACCCAGTACTTC. It is translated as CATSESGAGAQETQYF.

This chain joins TRBV7-2 and TRBJ2-7; D is perhaps TRBD2 (5 bases). Germline assignment: CDR1 SGHTA and CDR2 FQGNSA. V dropped 5 bases and J dropped 6 bases, with 11 bases sitting between them. The CDR3 has 12 amino acids. CDR3 sequence (DNA): TGTGCCAGCAGCCCGGTGGCGGGCGAGCAGTACTTC. Amino acids: CASSPVAGEQYF.

This clonotype occurred a few times. V gene TRBV29-1 combines with J gene TRBJ2-7; TRBD2 aligns across 9 bases. CDR3 length: 13 residues. The germline CDR1 and CDR2 sequences are SQVTM and ANQGSEA. The junction had 5 bases not matched to a gene; V was cut back by 4 bases and J by 4 bases. DNA of the CDR3: TGCAGCGTTGTGACGGGACTAGCTTACGAGCAGTACTTC. Encoded protein: CSVVTGLAYEQYF.

The chain combines TRBV20-1 with TRBJ2-7; tentatively, D is TRBD1 or TRBD2 (5 bases each). Trimming took off 8 bases at V and 2 bases at J, with 16 bases between the two ends. Germline values: CDR1 DFQATT, CDR2 SNEGSKA (reference sequence). The CDR3 is 13 amino acids. CDR3 in DNA: TGCAGTTCCTTCTCGAGGGGACCCTACGAGCAGTACTTC. Encoded protein: CSSFSRGPYEQYF.

This sequence joins TRBV20-1 and TRBJ2-3, with 10 bases identical to TRBD1. This CDR3 has 14 residues. V gave up 6 bases and J gave up 3 bases; unmatched junction bases: 6. CDR1 and CDR2 from the germline V gene are DFQATT and SNEGSKA (reference sequence). The CDR3 sequence is CSAKQGQGTDTQYF. The CDR3 DNA is TGCAGTGCCAAACAGGGACAGGGGACAGATACGCAGTATTTT.

This clonotype occurred a few times. The CDR3 bases are TGTGCCAGCAGCCTGGTAGGGGCGGACGAGCAGTACTTC. It specifies CASSLVGADEQYF. The V and J genes are TRBV7-9 and TRBJ2-7; tentatively, D is TRBD1 (5 bases). The germline V gene encodes CDR1 SEHNR and CDR2 FQNEAQ (reference sequence). CDR3 size: 13 residues. V shed 5 bases and J shed 5 bases, with 13 bases lying between them.

This clonotype turned up a few times. The chain joins TRBV27 to TRBJ1-4; 8 bases line up with TRBD1. This CDR3 is built from 14 residues. The junction had 7 bases not matched to a gene; V was cut back by 6 bases and J by 7 bases. Germline V gives CDR1 MNHEY, CDR2 SMNVEV (reference sequence). The DNA of the CDR3 is TGTGCCAGCAGCCCCAGGGGGCCTAGTGAAAAACTGTTTTTT. It yields the protein CASSPRGPSEKLFF.